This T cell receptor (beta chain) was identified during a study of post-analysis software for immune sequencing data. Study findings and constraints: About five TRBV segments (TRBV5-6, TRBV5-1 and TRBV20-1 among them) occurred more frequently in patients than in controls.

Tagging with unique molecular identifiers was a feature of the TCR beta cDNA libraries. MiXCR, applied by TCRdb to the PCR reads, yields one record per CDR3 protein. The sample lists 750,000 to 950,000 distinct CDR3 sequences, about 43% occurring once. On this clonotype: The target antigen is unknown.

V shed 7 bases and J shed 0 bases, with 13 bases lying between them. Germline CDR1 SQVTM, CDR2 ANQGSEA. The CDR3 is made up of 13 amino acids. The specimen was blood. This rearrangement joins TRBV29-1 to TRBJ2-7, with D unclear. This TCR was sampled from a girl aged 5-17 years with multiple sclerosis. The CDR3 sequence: CSGRLESSYEQYF. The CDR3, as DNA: TGCAGCGGGCGATTAGAGAGCTCCTACGAGCAGTACTTC.